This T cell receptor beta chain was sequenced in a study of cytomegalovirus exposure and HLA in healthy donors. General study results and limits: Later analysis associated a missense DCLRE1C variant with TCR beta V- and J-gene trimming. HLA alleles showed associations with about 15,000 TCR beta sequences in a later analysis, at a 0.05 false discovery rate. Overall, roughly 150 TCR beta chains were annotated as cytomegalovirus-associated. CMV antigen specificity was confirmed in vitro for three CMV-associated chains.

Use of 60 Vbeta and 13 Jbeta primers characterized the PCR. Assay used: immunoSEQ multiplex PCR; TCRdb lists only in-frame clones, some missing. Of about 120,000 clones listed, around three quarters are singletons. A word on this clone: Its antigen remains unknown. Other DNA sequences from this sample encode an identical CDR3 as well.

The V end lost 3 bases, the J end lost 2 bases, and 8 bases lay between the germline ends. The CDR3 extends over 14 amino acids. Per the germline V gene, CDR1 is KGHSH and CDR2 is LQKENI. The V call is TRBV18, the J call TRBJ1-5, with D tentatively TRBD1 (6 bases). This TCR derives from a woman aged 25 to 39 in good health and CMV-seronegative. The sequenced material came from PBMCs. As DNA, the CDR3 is TGTGCCAGCTCACCGGGGGCCGGCAATCAGCCCCAGCATTTT. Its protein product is CASSPGAGNQPQHF.